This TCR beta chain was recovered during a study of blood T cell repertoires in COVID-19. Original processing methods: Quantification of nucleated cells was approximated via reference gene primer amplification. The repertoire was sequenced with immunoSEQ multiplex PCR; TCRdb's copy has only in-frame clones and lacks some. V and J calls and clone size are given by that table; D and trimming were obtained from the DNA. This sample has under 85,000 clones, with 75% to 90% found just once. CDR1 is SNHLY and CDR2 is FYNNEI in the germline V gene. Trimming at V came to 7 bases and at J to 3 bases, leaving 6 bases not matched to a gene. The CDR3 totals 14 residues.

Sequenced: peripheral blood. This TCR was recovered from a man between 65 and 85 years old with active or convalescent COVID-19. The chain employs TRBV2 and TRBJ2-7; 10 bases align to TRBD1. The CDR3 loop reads CASNPTGGFYEQYF. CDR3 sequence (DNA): TGTGCCAGCAATCCGACAGGGGGCTTCTACGAGCAGTACTTC.